A selection of T cell receptor beta chains follows, all from one sample in a study of CD8+ T cells in alopecia areata. The protocol was immunoSEQ multiplex PCR, while the TCRdb copy is restricted to in-frame clones and leaves out a portion. Of roughly 120,000 clones listed, 35% to 45% were seen once; the top ten hold over 3%. Material: CD4+ T cells sorted from blood. Receptors originate from a human donor with alopecia areata. Each CDR3 is given with its conserved first and last residue. Each record gives: V gene, J gene, clone size, D gene, CDR3 DNA, CDR3 protein. A D gene is named only where the DNA matches it firmly. Part of the rows lack a size; the others show once, few, many or a class for expanded clones.

V: TRBV29-1; J: TRBJ2-1; size: -; D: -; DNA: TGCAGCGTTGACTCGATGAGCTCCTACAATGAGCAGTTCTTC; CDR3: CSVDSMSSYNEQFF
V: TRBV28; J: TRBJ2-7; size: -; D: -; DNA: TGTGCCAGCAGTTTGCCTGGAGTAGGCCGTCCGCGATCGGGTAAAACCTACGAGCAGTACTTC; CDR3: CASSLPGVGRPRSGKTYEQYF
V: TRBV29-1; J: TRBJ2-7; size: few; D: TRBD1; DNA: TGCAGCGTGCAACAGGGGACAATAGGCGAGCAGTACTTC; CDR3: CSVQQGTIGEQYF
V: TRBV2; J: TRBJ2-5; size: -; D: -; DNA: TGTGCCAGCAGGCGCGGCAGCCAAGAGACCCAGTACTTC; CDR3: CASRRGSQETQYF
V: TRBV19; J: TRBJ2-4; size: -; D: -; DNA: TGTGCCAGTAGTATAGAGTCCTGGCAGGGTGGAAACATTCAGTACTTC; CDR3: CASSIESWQGGNIQYF
V: TRBV29-1; J: TRBJ2-7; size: -; D: TRBD1; DNA: TGCAGCGCGGGAAGGACAGGGGGAAGTTACGAGCAGTACTTC; CDR3: CSAGRTGGSYEQYF
V: TRBV18; J: TRBJ2-6; size: few; D: -; DNA: TGTGCCAGCTCACCACGAGAGGATTGGGGGGCCAACGTCCTGACTTTC; CDR3: CASSPREDWGANVLTF
V: TRBV29-1; J: TRBJ2-3; size: -; D: -; DNA: TGCAGCAAGGGGGAAAGCACAGATACGCAGTATTTT; CDR3: CSKGESTDTQYF
V: TRBV30; J: TRBJ2-5; size: -; D: TRBD2; DNA: TGTGCCTGGGGAGCTAGCGGGGAGACCCAGTACTTC; CDR3: CAWGASGETQYF
V: TRBV5-1; J: TRBJ2-7; size: -; D: -; DNA: TGCGCCAGCAGCTTGGACTACGAGCAGTACTTC; CDR3: CASSLDYEQYF
V: TRBV30; J: TRBJ1-5; size: -; D: -; DNA: TGTGCCTGGAGACCATGGGGCAATCAGCCCCAGCATTTT; CDR3: CAWRPWGNQPQHF
V: TRBV14; J: TRBJ1-1; size: few; D: TRBD1; DNA: TGTGCCAGCAGCCAAGCTGGGACAGGGGGCACTGAAGCTTTCTTT; CDR3: CASSQAGTGGTEAFF
V: TRBV7-2; J: TRBJ2-7; size: -; D: TRBD2; DNA: TGTGCCAGCAGCTCTGGGGGACTAGCGGGGTACTCCTACGAGCAGTACTTC; CDR3: CASSSGGLAGYSYEQYF
V: TRBV30; J: TRBJ2-2; size: few; D: -; DNA: TGTGCCTGGAGCGTTGGCGGTGCGAACACCGGGGAGCTGTTTTTT; CDR3: CAWSVGGANTGELFF
V: TRBV28; J: TRBJ1-5; size: many; D: -; DNA: TGTGCCAGCAGCCTGGCCAGACTGAATAGCAATCAGCCCCAGCATTTT; CDR3: CASSLARLNSNQPQHF
V: TRBV9; J: TRBJ1-1; size: -; D: -; DNA: TGTGCCAGCAGCCTCGGGGACACCAACACTGAAGCTTTCTTT; CDR3: CASSLGDTNTEAFF
V: TRBV7-3; J: TRBJ2-5; size: -; D: -; DNA: TGTGCCAGCAGCTTATACGGCAGGGGAGAGGGACAAGAGACCCAGTACTTC; CDR3: CASSLYGRGEGQETQYF
V: TRBV29-1; J: TRBJ1-1; size: -; D: -; DNA: TGCAGCGTTGCGGATGTAGTCGGGACTGAAGCTTTCTTT; CDR3: CSVADVVGTEAFF
V: TRBV19; J: TRBJ2-7; size: few; D: TRBD2; DNA: TGTGCCAGTAGTATGGGCGGGAGTAAGTACGAGCAGTACTTC; CDR3: CASSMGGSKYEQYF
V: TRBV6-5; J: TRBJ1-2; size: -; D: -; DNA: TGTGCCAGTTCGAACAACTATGGCTACACCTTC; CDR3: CASSNNYGYTF